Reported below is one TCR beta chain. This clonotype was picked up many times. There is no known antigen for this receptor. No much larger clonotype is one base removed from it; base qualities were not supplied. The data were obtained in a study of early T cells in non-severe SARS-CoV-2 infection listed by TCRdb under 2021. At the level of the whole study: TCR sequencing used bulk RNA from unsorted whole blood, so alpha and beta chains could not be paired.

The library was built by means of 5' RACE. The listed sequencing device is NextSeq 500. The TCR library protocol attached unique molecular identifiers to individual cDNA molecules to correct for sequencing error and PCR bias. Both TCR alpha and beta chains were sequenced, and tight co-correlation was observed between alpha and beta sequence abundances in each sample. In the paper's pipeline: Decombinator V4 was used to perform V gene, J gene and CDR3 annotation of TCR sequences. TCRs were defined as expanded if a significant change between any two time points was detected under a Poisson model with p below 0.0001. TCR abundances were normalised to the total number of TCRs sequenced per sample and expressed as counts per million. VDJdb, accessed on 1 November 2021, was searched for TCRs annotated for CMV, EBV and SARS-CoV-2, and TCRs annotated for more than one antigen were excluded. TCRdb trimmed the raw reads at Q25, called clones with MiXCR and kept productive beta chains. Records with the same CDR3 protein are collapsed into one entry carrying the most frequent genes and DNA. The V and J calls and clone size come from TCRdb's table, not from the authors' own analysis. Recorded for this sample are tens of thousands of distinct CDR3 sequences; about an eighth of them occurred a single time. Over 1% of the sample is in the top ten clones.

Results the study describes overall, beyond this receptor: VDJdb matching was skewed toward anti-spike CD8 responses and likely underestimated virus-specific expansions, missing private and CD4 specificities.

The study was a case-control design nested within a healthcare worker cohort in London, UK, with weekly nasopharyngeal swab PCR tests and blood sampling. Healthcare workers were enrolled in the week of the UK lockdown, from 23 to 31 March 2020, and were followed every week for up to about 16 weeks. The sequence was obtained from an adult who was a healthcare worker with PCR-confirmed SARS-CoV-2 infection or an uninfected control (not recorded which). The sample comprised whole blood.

The CDR3 reads as follows: CALPKGGSYNEQFF. In nucleotide form, the sequence is TGTGCACTACCGAAGGGGGGCTCCTACAATGAGCAGTTCTTC. The chain was built from TRBV7-9 and TRBJ2-1; the D segment is perhaps TRBD1 or TRBD2, each sharing 6 matched bases. From the cysteine through the phenylalanine, the CDR3 covers 14 amino acids. Only CDR3 DNA remains: 42 bases, in frame from the first base. The germline V gene (reference sequence) specifies SEHNR as CDR1 and FQNEAQ as CDR2.